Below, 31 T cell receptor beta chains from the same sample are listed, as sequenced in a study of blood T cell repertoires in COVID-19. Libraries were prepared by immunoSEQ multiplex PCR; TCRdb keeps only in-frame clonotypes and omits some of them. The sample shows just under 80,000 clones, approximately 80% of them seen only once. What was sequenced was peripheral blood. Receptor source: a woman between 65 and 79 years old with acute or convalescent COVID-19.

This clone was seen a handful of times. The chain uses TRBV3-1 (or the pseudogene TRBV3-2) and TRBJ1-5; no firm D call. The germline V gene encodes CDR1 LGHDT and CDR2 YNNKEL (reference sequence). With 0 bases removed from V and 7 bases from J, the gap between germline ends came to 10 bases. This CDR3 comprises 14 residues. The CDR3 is CASSQDMRPQPQHF. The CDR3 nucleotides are TGTGCCAGCAGCCAAGATATGCGGCCCCAGCCCCAGCATTTT.

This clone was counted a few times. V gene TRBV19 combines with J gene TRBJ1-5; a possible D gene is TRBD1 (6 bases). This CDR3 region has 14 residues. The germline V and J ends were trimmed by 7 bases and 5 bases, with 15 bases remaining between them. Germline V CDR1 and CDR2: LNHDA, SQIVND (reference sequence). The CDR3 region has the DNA TGTGCCAGTAAGGCAACAGGGAGCGATCAGCCCCAGCATTTT. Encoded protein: CASKATGSDQPQHF. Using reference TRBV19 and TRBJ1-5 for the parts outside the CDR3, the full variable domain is DGGITQSPKYLFRKEGQNVTLSCEQNLNHDAMYWYRQDPGQGLRLIYYSQIVNDFQKGDIAEGYSVSREKKESFPLTVTSAQKNPTAFYLCASKATGSDQPQHFGDGTRLSIL.

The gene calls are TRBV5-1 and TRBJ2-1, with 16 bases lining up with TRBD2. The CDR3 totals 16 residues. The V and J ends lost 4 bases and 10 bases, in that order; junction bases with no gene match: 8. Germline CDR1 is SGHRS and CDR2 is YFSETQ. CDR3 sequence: CASSSGTSGRAGEQFF. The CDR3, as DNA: TGCGCCAGCAGCAGCGGGACTAGCGGGAGGGCCGGGGAGCAGTTCTTC.

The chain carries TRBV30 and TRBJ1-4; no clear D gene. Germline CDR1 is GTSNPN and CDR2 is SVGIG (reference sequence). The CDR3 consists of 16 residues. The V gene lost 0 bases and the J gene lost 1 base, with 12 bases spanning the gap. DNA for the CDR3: TGTGCCTGGAGTGTCTTCCCGCCAGGAACTAATGAAAAACTGTTTTTT. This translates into CAWSVFPPGTNEKLFF.

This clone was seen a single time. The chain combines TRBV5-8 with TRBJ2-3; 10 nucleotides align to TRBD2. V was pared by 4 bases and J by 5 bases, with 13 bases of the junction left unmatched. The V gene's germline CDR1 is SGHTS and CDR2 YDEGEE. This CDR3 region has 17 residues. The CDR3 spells CASSRFLSGRGLDTQYF. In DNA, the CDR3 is TGTGCCAGCAGCCGCTTCTTAAGCGGGAGGGGACTAGATACGCAGTATTTT.

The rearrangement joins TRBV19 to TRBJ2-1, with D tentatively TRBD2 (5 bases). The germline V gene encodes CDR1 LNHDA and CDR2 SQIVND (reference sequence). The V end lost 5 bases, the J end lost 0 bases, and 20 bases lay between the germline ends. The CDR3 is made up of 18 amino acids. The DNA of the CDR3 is TGTGCCAGTAGTTCGGCACTAGATTTTCGATTCTCCTACAATGAGCAGTTCTTC. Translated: CASSSALDFRFSYNEQFF.

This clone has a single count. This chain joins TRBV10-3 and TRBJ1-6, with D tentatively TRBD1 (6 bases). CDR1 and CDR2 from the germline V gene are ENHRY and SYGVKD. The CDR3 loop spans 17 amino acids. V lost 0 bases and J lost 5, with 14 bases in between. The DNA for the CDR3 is TGTGCCATCAGTGAGTCGGCTATTGGACAGAATAATTCACCCCTCCACTTT. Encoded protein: CAISESAIGQNNSPLHF.

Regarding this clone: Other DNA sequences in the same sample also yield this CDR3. For the CDR3, the DNA is TGTGCCAGCAGCTTAGCGGGAGTAGGAGAGACCCAGTACTTC. Translation: CASSLAGVGETQYF. The chain uses TRBV7-3 and TRBJ2-5, with TRBD2 matching over 7 bases. After removal of 2 bases from V and 4 bases from J, the junction contained 4 bases not matched to a gene. The CDR3 has 14 residues. Germline assignment: CDR1 SGHTA and CDR2 FQGTGA.

CDR3 sequence (DNA): TGTGCCAGCAGTGAATTACAGGGACAGGCCACAGATACGCAGTATTTT. Translation: CASSELQGQATDTQYF. The chain couples TRBV25-1 to TRBJ2-3; TRBD1 matches 8 bases. V trimming: 1 base; J trimming: 2 bases; junction bases outside the gene matches: 5. From germline, CDR1 is MGHDK and CDR2 SYGVNS. There are 16 residues in the CDR3. Full variable domain (rest looked up from reference TRBV25-1 and TRBJ2-3): EADIYQTPRYLVIGTGKKITLECSQTMGHDKMYWYQQDPGMELHLIHYSYGVNSTEKGDLSSESTVSRIRTEHFPLTLESARPSHTSQYLCASSELQGQATDTQYFGPGTRLTVL.

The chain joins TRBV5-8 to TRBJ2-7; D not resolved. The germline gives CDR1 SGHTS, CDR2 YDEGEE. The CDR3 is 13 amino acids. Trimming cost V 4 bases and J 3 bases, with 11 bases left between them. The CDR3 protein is CASSPRGGYEQYF. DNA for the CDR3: TGTGCCAGCAGCCCCAGAGGTGGCTACGAGCAGTACTTC.

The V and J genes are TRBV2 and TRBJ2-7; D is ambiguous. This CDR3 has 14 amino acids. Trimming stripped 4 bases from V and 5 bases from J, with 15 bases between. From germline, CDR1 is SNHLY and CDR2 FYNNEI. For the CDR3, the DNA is TGTGCCAGCAGTGTTTATCCGGGTTCGAACGAGCAGTACTTC. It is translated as CASSVYPGSNEQYF.

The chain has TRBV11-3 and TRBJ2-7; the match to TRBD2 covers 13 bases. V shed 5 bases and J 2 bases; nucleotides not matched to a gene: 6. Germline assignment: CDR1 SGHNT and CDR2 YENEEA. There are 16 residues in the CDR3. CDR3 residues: CASSLRLAGGTYEQYF. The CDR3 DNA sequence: TGTGCCAGCAGCCTCCGACTAGCGGGAGGAACCTACGAGCAGTACTTC.

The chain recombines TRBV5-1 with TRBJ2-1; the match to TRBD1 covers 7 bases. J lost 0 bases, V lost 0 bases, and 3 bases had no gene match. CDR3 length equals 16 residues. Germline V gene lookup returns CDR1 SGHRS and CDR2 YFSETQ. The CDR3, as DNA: TGCGCCAGCAGCTTGGATGGACAGGCCTCCTACAATGAGCAGTTCTTC. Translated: CASSLDGQASYNEQFF.

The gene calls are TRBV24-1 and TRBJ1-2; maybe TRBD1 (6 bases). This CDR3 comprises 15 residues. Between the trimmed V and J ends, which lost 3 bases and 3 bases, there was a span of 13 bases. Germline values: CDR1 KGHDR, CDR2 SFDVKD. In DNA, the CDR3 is TGTGCCACCAGTGATCGGACAGTCGGGGACTATGGCTACACCTTC. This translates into CATSDRTVGDYGYTF.

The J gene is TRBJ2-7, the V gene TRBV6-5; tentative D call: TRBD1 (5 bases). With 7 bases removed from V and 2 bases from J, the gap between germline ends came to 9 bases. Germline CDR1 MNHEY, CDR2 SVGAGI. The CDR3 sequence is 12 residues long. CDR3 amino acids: CASKDTTYEQYF. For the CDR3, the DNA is TGTGCCAGCAAGGACACCACCTACGAGCAGTACTTC.

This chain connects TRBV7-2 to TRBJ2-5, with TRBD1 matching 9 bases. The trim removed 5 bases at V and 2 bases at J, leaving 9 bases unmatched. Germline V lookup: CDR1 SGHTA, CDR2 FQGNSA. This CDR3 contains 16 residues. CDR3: CASSPRTGVFQETQYF. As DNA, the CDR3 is TGTGCCAGCAGCCCCCGGACAGGGGTATTTCAAGAGACCCAGTACTTC.

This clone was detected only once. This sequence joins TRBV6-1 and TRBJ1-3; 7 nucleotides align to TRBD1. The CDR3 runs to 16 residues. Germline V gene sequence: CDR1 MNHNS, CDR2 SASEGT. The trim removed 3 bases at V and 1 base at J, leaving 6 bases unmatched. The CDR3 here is CASSDPQGESGNTIYF. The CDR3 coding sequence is TGTGCCAGCAGTGATCCCCAGGGGGAATCTGGAAACACCATATATTTT.

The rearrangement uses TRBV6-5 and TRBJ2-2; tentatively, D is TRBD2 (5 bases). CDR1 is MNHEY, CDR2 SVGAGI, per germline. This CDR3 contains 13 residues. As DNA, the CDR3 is TGTGCGAGCGTAGCGCGAACTGCAGGGGAGCTGTTTTTT. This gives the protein CASVARTAGELFF.

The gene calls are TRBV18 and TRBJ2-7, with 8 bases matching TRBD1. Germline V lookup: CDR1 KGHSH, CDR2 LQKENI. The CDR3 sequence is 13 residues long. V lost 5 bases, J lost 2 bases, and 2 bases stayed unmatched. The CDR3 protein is CASSEGQAYEQYF. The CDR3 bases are TGTGCCAGCTCAGAGGGACAGGCCTACGAGCAGTACTTC.

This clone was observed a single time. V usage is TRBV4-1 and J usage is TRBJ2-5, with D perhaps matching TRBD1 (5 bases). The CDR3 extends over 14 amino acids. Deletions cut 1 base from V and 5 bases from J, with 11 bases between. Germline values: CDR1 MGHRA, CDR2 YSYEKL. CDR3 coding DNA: TGCGCCAGCAGCCAAGGATCAGGGATGGAGACCCAGTACTTC. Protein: CASSQGSGMETQYF.

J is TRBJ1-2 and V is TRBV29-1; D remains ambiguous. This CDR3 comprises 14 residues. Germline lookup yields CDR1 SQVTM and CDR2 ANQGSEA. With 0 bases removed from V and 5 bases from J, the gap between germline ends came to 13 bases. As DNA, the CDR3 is TGCAGCGTTGAAGAGGAGCCCATCGGGTATGGCTACACCTTC. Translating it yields CSVEEEPIGYGYTF.

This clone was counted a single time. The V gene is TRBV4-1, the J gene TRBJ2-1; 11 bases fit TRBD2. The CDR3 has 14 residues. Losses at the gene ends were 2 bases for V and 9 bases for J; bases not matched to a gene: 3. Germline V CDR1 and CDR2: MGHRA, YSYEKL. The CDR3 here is CASSQQLAGVEQFF. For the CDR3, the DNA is TGCGCCAGCAGCCAACAACTAGCGGGAGTTGAGCAGTTCTTC.

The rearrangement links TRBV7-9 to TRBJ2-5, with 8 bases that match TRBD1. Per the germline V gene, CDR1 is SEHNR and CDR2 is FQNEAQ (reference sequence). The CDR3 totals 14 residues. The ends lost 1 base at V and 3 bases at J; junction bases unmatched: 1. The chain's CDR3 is CASSLETGEETQYF. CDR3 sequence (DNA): TGTGCCAGCAGCTTAGAGACAGGGGAAGAGACCCAGTACTTC.

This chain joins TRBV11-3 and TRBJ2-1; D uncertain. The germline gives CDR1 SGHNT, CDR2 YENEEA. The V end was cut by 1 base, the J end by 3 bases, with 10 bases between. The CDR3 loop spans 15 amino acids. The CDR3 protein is CASSLAFGFYNEQFF. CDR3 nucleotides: TGTGCCAGCAGCTTAGCGTTCGGGTTCTACAATGAGCAGTTCTTC.

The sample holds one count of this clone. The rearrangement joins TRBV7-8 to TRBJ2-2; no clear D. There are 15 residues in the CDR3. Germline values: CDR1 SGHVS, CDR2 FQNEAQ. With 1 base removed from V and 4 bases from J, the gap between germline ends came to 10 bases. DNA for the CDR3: TGTGCCAGCAGCTTAGATCGGCGGAGCACCGGGGAGCTGTTTTTT. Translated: CASSLDRRSTGELFF.

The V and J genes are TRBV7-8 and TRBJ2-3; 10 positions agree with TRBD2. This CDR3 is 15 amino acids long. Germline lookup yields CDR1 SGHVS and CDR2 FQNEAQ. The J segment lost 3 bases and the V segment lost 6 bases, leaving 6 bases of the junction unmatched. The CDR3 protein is CASSTLAGDTDTQYF. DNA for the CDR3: TGTGCCAGCAGTACGCTAGCGGGAGATACAGATACGCAGTATTTT.

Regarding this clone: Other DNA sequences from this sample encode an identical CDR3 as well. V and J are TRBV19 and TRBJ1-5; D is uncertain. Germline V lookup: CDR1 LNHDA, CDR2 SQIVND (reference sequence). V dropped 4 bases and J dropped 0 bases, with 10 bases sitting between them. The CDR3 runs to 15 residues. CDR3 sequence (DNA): TGTGCCAGTAGTAGAACGGGAGATAGCAATCAGCCCCAGCATTTT. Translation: CASSRTGDSNQPQHF.

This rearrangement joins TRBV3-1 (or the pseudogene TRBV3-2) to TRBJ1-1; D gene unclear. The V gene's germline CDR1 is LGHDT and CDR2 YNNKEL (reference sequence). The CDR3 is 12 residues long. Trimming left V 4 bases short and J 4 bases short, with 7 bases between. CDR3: CASSPSSTEAFF. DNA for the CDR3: TGTGCCAGCAGCCCGTCCTCCACTGAAGCTTTCTTT.

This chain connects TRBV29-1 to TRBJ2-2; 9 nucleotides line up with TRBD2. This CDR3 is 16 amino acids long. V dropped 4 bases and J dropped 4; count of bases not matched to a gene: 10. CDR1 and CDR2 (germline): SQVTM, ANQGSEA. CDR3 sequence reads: CSVAGREGRSTGELFF. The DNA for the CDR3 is TGCAGCGTTGCCGGGCGGGAGGGCCGGAGCACCGGGGAGCTGTTTTTT.

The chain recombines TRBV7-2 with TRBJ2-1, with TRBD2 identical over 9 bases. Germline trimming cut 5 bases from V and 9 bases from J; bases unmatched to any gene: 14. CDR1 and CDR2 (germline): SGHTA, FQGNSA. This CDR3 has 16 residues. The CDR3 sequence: CASSPLAGNANGEQFF. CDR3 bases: TGTGCCAGCAGCCCTCTAGCGGGAAATGCCAATGGTGAGCAGTTCTTC.

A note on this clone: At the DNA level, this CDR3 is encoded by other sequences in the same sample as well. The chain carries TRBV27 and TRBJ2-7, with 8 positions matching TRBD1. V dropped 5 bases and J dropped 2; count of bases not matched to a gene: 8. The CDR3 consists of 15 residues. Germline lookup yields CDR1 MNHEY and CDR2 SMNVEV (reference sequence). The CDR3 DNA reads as TGTGCCAGCAGTCGCACCGGGACAGGAGCCTACGAGCAGTACTTC. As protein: CASSRTGTGAYEQYF.